This TCR beta chain was retrieved from a study of T cell responses to AZD1222 COVID-19 vaccine. V dropped 4 bases and J dropped 7; count of bases not matched to a gene: 12. Germline V gene sequence: CDR1 MNHEY, CDR2 SVGEGT. The CDR3 is made up of 16 amino acids. The table lists this clone with a count of one. The protocol was immunoSEQ multiplex PCR, while the TCRdb copy is restricted to in-frame clones and leaves out a portion. The sample records over 100,000 clones, more than 70% being singletons. The source is an adult in good health. The source material was peripheral blood, sampled on day 0 of AZD1222 vaccination. The V gene is TRBV6-2 or TRBV6-3, the J gene TRBJ1-2; the match to TRBD1 covers 10 bases. CDR3 in DNA: TGTGCCAGCAGTTCAGCCGGGACAGGGGTCATAGGTGGCTACACCTTC. Protein sequence: CASSSAGTGVIGGYTF.